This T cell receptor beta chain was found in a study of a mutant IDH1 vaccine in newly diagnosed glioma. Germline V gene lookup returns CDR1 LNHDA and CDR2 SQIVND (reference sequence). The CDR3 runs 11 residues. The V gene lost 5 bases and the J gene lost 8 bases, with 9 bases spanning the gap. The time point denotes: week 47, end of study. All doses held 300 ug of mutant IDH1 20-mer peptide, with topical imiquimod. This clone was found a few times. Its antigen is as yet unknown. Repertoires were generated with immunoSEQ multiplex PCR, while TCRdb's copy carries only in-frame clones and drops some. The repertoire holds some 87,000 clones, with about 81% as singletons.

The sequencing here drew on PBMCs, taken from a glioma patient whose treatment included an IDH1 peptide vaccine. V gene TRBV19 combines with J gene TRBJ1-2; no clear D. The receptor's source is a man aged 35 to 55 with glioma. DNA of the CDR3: TGTGCCAGTAGTTTTTCTAGGGGCTACACCTTC. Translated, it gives CASSFSRGYTF.